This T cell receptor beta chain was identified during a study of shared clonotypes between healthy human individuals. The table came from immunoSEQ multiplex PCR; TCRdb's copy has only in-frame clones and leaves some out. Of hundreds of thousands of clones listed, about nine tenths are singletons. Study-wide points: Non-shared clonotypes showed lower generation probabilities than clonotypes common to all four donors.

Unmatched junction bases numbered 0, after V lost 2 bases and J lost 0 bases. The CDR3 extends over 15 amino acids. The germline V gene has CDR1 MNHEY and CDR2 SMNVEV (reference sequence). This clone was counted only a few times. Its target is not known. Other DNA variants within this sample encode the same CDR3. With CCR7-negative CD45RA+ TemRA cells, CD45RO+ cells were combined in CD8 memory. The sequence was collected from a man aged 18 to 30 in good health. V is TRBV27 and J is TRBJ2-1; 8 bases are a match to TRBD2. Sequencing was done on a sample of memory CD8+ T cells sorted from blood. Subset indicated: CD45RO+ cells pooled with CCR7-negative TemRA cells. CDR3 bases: TGTGCCAGCAGTTTAGCGGGGGGCTCCTACAATGAGCAGTTCTTC. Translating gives CASSLAGGSYNEQFF.